A selection of T cell receptor beta chains follows, all from one sample in a study of T cells in Graves' hyperthyroidism and ophthalmopathy. In TCRdb, the multiplex PCR reads were re-called with MiXCR into one record per CDR3 protein. The sample consists of roughly 350,000 distinct CDR3 sequences, 14% of them appearing once. The sequencing input was blood. The receptor set was obtained from a woman younger than 45 with Graves' hyperthyroidism. CDR3s include the opening cysteine and the closing phenylalanine or tryptophan.

TRBV5-1 CASSRSGTGNTEAFF
TRBV25-1 CASSEGAKNIQYF
TRBV29-1 CSVQTGGTGELFF
TRBV10-3 CAISERGGLTGEYEQYF
TRBV7-2 CASSPQGTGGGDTQYF
TRBV10-3 CASKRQGVSQPQHF
TRBV9 CASSERDRSANTGELFF
TRBV12-3/TRBV12-4 CASSSTSRSWIPFF
TRBV7-9 CASSLGGASQSSYNEQFF
TRBV28 CASNPGHLAQPQHF
TRBV7-2 CASSSQLLGFSGELFF
TRBV4-2 CASSQDGAVFAKNIQYF
TRBV6-2/TRBV6-3 CASRVGQGILQPQHF
TRBV12-3/TRBV12-4 CASSFRAQGWNTIYF
TRBV24-1 CATSAPGKAAGELFF
TRBV2 CASSEPGGVRTGELFF
TRBV29-1 CSVPTGGDEQFF
TRBV27 CASTWAGSYEQYF
TRBV2 CATEDRNTEAFF
TRBV15 CATSRPTGDNEQFF
TRBV7-2 CASSARDFKNTIYF
TRBV19 CASTRAGTGNPEAFF
TRBV6-2/TRBV6-3 CASSPGTDDGPRSYNEQFF
TRBV12-3/TRBV12-4 CASKRGGTEAFF
TRBV2 CASCLGFYEQYF
TRBV7-7 CASAFPGGEQFF
TRBV30 CAWVPLYGRKTDTQYF
TRBV19 CASRDTVYEQYF
TRBV28 CASSLPGGGSTGELFF
TRBV6-6 CASSYARSSMTGGTNSPLHF
TRBV18 CASSREMGEKLFF
TRBV2 CASSLRDRGEKLFF
TRBV28 CASTARGGSDTQYF
TRBV28 CASSPTGVNQPQHF
TRBV12-3/TRBV12-4 CASRPGQKSVGYGYTF
TRBV6-1 CASNDGVAGGSEQYF
TRBV3-1 CASSRRSSGTVTDTQYF
TRBV28 CASSSWTHTDTQYF
TRBV18 CASSLFRQGPYNEQFF
TRBV7-2 CASSTRRTANYGYTF
TRBV20-1 CSARAGGRETQYF
TRBV20-1 CGRYTGGTDTQYF
TRBV10-2 CASLPSGRAGPTDTQYF
TRBV25-1 CASSEGRRGETQYF
TRBV29-1 CSVVVGTDTQYF
TRBV3-1 CASSRQDGLNEQFF